A single sample is the source of the 25 T cell receptor beta chains below, sequenced in a study of T cell clusters in autoimmune cytopenias. Each sample's input was about 270 ng genomic DNA, some 38,000 genome equivalents. TRB was amplified by touch-down multiplex PCR, primer pools A and B combined. TCRdb re-called the multiplex PCR reads and shows each CDR3 protein once, DNA omitted. The sample holds approximately 6,400 distinct CDR3 sequences. This sample was shared with a second study, whose subject was T cell repertoires in aging, cancer and after chemotherapy.

Sequencing used peripheral blood. These receptors all come from a human donor in good health.

The rearrangement joins TRBV19 to TRBJ1-2; TCRdb's assignment of TRBD1 cannot be checked, as there is no DNA. Germline values: CDR1 LNHDA, CDR2 SQIVND (reference sequence). The CDR3 contains 15 residues. CDR3 residues: CASSVSTGLGYGYTF.

This clonotype shows up as medium-sized by frequency. The J gene is TRBJ2-1, the V gene TRBV27; absent DNA, TCRdb's TRBD1 call cannot be checked. Germline V gene sequence: CDR1 MNHEY, CDR2 SMNVEV (reference sequence). This CDR3 contains 13 residues. The CDR3 is CASSLTGSNEQFF.

This clonotype is identified as medium-sized from frequency. The chain carries TRBV6-2 or TRBV6-3 and TRBJ1-6; checking the TCRdb D call of TRBD1 is not possible without DNA. Germline CDR1 MNHEY, CDR2 SVGEGT. The CDR3 runs to 15 residues. CDR3 sequence: CASSYQTANISPLHF.

This clonotype is labeled medium-sized based on frequency. This CDR3 reads CASNHREGYTF. The rearrangement uses TRBV6-5 and TRBJ1-2. Germline CDR1 is MNHEY and CDR2 is SVGAGI. The CDR3 totals 11 residues.

The chain combines TRBV19 with TRBJ2-1. The length of the CDR3 is 15 residues. The germline V gene encodes CDR1 LNHDA and CDR2 SQIVND (reference sequence). This chain's CDR3 is CASSIGVSTWSEQFF.

This rearrangement joins TRBV6-5 to TRBJ1-4; TCRdb lists TRBD1, though no DNA is available to test this call. The V gene's germline CDR1 is MNHEY and CDR2 SVGAGI. This CDR3 is 14 amino acids long. CDR3 sequence reads: CASSPKMDREKLFF.

This sequence joins TRBV13 and TRBJ1-1; absent DNA, TCRdb's TRBD1 call cannot be checked. CDR1 is PRHDT and CDR2 is FYEKMQ in the germline V gene (reference sequence). This CDR3 is 17 amino acids long. CDR3 sequence: CASSPREGTGGRTEAFF.

This clonotype counts as medium-sized by frequency. J is TRBJ1-6 and V is TRBV6-1; TCRdb returns TRBD1, unconfirmable since there is no DNA. Germline V lookup: CDR1 MNHNS, CDR2 SASEGT. CDR3 size: 11 residues. The chain's CDR3 is CASRVGQGTHF.

This clonotype is called medium-sized based on its frequency. The chain employs TRBV6-5 and TRBJ1-2. Germline V gives CDR1 MNHEY, CDR2 SVGAGI. CDR3 length: 12 residues. The CDR3 sequence is CASSYGGYGYTF.

This sequence joins TRBV20-1 and TRBJ1-6. This CDR3 has 15 amino acids. The germline CDR1 and CDR2 sequences are DFQATT and SNEGSKA (reference sequence). The CDR3 protein is CSATKEASYNSPLHF.

This clonotype is labeled medium-sized (0.01 to 0.1%) based on frequency. The rearrangement uses TRBV19 and TRBJ1-2. Looked up from germline, CDR1 is LNHDA and CDR2 is SQIVND (reference sequence). The CDR3 extends over 12 amino acids. CDR3: CASSISGYGYTF. Combining the CDR3 with reference TRBV19 and TRBJ1-2 gives the whole variable domain DGGITQSPKYLFRKEGQNVTLSCEQNLNHDAMYWYRQDPGQGLRLIYYSQIVNDFQKGDIAEGYSVSREKKESFPLTVTSAQKNPTAFYLCASSISGYGYTFGSGTRLTVV.

V usage is TRBV5-6 and J usage is TRBJ1-5. This CDR3 is 14 amino acids long. Germline V lookup: CDR1 SGHDT, CDR2 YYEEEE. CDR3 region: CASSEQRVNQPQHF.

The CDR3 loop is CSAPGQNRVGYTF. This chain connects TRBV20-1 to TRBJ1-2; TCRdb outputs TRBD1, but without DNA this stays unchecked. Per germline, CDR1 DFQATT and CDR2 SNEGSKA (reference sequence). The CDR3 runs 13 residues.

V is TRBV6-5 and J is TRBJ2-3; no DNA is available, so the TRBD1 call from TCRdb remains unchecked. There are 17 residues in the CDR3. Germline assignment: CDR1 MNHEY and CDR2 SVGAGI. The CDR3 spells CASSPSRQGAGADTQYF.

This chain links TRBV27 with TRBJ2-3. Germline V gives CDR1 MNHEY, CDR2 SMNVEV (reference sequence). This CDR3 is built from 13 residues. CDR3 loop: CASSPKPTDTQYF.

This clonotype is labeled medium-sized based on frequency. The rearrangement links TRBV29-1 to TRBJ1-5. The CDR3 consists of 12 residues. Germline CDR1 is SQVTM and CDR2 is ANQGSEA. The CDR3 is CSVQTANQPQHF.

Its frequency marks this clonotype as large. This chain joins TRBV29-1 and TRBJ2-6; TCRdb's D call, TRBD1, is unchecked because there is no DNA. The length of the CDR3 is 15 residues. Germline CDR1 SQVTM, CDR2 ANQGSEA. Here the CDR3 reads CSVGQGEDGANVLTF.

This clonotype is deemed medium-sized (0.01 to 0.1%) by its frequency. The chain is built from TRBV6-1 and TRBJ1-5. Germline-derived CDR1 and CDR2 are MNHNS and SASEGT. The CDR3 consists of 14 residues. The CDR3 here is CASSEGPAVGPQHF.

V usage is TRBV20-1 and J usage is TRBJ2-1. The CDR3 covers 11 residues. Germline V gene lookup returns CDR1 DFQATT and CDR2 SNEGSKA (reference sequence). Here the CDR3 reads CSARGHNEQFF.

This chain joins TRBV6-2 or TRBV6-3 and TRBJ1-5; the TCRdb D gene call, TRBD1, has no DNA to confirm it. The germline V gene has CDR1 MNHEY and CDR2 SVGEGT. This CDR3 comprises 13 residues. The chain's CDR3 is CASSWGVDQPQHF.

V and J are TRBV5-6 and TRBJ1-4; without DNA, the TCRdb call of TRBD1 cannot be checked. Looked up from germline, CDR1 is SGHDT and CDR2 is YYEEEE. The CDR3 is made up of 19 amino acids. This chain's CDR3 is CASSLTPLGQGFFNEKLFF.

V usage is TRBV10-3 and J usage is TRBJ2-3; TCRdb names TRBD1, which stays unverified in the absence of DNA. Looked up from germline, CDR1 is ENHRY and CDR2 is SYGVKD. The CDR3 consists of 14 residues. The CDR3 loop is CAIKTATSTDTQYF.

This chain joins TRBV20-1 and TRBJ1-1; with no DNA, the TCRdb D assignment of TRBD1 cannot be verified. The CDR3 covers 14 residues. The germline V gene has CDR1 DFQATT and CDR2 SNEGSKA (reference sequence). CDR3 in amino acids: CSAQTGQGITEAFF.

V is TRBV19 and J is TRBJ1-6; there is no DNA to check the TCRdb D call of TRBD1. This CDR3 comprises 14 residues. Germline-derived CDR1 and CDR2 are LNHDA and SQIVND (reference sequence). CDR3 residues: CASKDRGYNSPLHF.

CDR3 protein: CASSLRAGTAVSGNTIYF. This chain uses TRBV13 with TRBJ1-3. The CDR3 totals 18 residues. The germline gives CDR1 PRHDT, CDR2 FYEKMQ (reference sequence).